The rows below give T cell receptor beta chains drawn from one sample of a study of cytomegalovirus exposure and HLA in healthy donors. Produced via immunoSEQ multiplex PCR; TCRdb's table is partial and in-frame only. This table holds 130,000 or so clones, 89% found once. Sample: PBMCs. These receptors were collected from a man aged 25 to 40 in good health and CMV-seronegative. Each CDR3 is given with its conserved first and last residue. D genes are given only for firm matches. Clone size is stated in some rows and not others, as once, few, many or a class when expanded.

>TRBD1|.|TRBV6-1|TRBJ1-6
TGTGCCAGCAGTTCCGGACAGGGCTATAATTCACCCCTCCACTTT
CASSSGQGYNSPLHF
>.|.|TRBV28|TRBJ1-5
TGTGCCAGCAGTTTAAGTCAAGCGTATAATCAGCCCCAGCATTTT
CASSLSQAYNQPQHF
>.|.|TRBV4-1|TRBJ1-2
TGCGCCAGCAGCCAAGGGACAGCGGACTATGGCTACACCTTC
CASSQGTADYGYTF
>TRBD2|.|TRBV7-9|TRBJ2-7
TGTGCCAGCAGCTTAGGAGCGGGGGTCGAGCAGTACTTC
CASSLGAGVEQYF
>.|.|TRBV4-1|TRBJ1-2
TGCGCCAGCAGCCCTCCCCGGACAGCCTATGGCTACACCTTC
CASSPPRTAYGYTF
>.|.|TRBV14|TRBJ2-1
TGTGCCAGCAGCCCCCCGGGACTGAACTCCTACAATGAGCAGTTCTTC
CASSPPGLNSYNEQFF
>TRBD1|few|TRBV5-1|TRBJ1-2
TGCGCCAGCAGCTCCTCCGGGACAGGGGGTCAGTATGGCTACACCTTC
CASSSSGTGGQYGYTF
>.|.|TRBV7-2|TRBJ1-5
TGTGCCAGCAGCTTAGAACAGGGCGGCAATCAGCCCCAGCATTTT
CASSLEQGGNQPQHF
>.|.|TRBV2|TRBJ1-6
TGTGCCAGCAGTGAGGGGGGCTCCTATAATTCACCCCTCCACTTT
CASSEGGSYNSPLHF
>TRBD2|.|TRBV15|TRBJ2-1
TGTGCCACCAGCAGAGGGCCAGCGGGGGGTGGATCCTACAATGAGCAGTTCTTC
CATSRGPAGGGSYNEQFF
>.|.|TRBV6-6|TRBJ1-5
TGTGCCAGCAGTTATGAACAGAGCCTTAGCAATCAGCCCCAGCATTTT
CASSYEQSLSNQPQHF